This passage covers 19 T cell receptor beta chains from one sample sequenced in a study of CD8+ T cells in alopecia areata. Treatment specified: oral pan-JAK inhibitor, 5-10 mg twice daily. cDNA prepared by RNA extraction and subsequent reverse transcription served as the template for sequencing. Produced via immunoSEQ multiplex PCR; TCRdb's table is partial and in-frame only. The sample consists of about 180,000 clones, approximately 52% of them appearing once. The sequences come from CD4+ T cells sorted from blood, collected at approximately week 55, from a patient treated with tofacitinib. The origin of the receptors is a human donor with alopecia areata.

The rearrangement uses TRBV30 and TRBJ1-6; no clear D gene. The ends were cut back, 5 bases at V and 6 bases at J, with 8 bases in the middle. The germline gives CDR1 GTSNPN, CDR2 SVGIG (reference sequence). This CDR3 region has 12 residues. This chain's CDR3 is CAWQASNSPLHF. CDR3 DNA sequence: TGTGCCTGGCAGGCTTCTAATTCACCCCTCCACTTT.

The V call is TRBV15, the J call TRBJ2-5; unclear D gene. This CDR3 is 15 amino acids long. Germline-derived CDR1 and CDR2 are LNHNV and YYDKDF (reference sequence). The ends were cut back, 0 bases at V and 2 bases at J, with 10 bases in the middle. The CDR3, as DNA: TGTGCCACCAGCAGAGAGGTGGCCATACAAGAGACCCAGTACTTC. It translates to CATSREVAIQETQYF.

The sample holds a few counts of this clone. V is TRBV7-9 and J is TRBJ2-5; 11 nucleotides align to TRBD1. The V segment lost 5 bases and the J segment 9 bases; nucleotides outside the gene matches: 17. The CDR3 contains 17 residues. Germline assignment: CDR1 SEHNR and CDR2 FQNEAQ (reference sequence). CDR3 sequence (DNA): TGTGCCAGCAGCGCACCCTCGGGACAGGGGGTTAAGCAGGCCCAGTACTTC. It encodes CASSAPSGQGVKQAQYF.

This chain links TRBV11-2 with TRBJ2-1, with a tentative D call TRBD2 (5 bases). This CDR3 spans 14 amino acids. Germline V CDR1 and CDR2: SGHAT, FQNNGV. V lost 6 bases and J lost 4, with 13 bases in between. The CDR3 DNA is TGTGCCAGCAGTTCCCGGGGAACATACAATGAGCAGTTCTTC. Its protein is CASSSRGTYNEQFF.

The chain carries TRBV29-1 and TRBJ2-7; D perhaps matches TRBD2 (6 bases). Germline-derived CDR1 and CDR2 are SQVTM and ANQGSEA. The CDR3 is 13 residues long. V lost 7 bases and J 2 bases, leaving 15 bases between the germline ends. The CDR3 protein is CSGGGGIPYEQYF. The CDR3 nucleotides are TGCAGCGGGGGAGGAGGGATCCCCTACGAGCAGTACTTC.

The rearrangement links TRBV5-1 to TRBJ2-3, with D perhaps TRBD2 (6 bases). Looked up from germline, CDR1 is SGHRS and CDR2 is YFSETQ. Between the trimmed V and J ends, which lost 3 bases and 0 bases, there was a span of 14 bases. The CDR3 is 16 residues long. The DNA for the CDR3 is TGCGCCAGCAGCTCTAGCGCAGGCCAAAGCACAGATACGCAGTATTTT. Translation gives CASSSSAGQSTDTQYF.

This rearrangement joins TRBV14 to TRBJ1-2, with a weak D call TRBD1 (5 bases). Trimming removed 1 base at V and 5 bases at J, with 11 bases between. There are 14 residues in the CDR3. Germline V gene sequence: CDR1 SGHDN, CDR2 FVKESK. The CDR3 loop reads CASSQVHRIYGYTF. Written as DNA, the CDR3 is TGTGCCAGCAGCCAAGTTCACAGGATTTATGGCTACACCTTC.

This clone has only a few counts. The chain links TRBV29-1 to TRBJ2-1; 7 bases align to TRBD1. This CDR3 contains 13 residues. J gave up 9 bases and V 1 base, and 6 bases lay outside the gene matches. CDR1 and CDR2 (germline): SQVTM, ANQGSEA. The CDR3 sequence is CSVEGQGTFEQFF. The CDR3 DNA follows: TGCAGCGTTGAAGGACAGGGTACGTTTGAGCAGTTCTTC.

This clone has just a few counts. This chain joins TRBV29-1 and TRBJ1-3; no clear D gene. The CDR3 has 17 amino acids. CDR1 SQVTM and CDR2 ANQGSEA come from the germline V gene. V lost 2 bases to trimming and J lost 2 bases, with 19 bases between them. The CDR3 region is CSVEIRQLSPAGNTIYF. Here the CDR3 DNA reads TGCAGCGTTGAAATACGGCAGCTCTCACCAGCTGGAAACACCATATATTTT.

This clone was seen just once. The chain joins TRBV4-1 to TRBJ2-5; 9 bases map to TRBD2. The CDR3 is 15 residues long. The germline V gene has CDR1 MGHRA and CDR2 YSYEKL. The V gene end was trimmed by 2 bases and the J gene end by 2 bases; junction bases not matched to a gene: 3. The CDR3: CASSQLGLAQETQYF. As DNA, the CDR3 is TGCGCCAGCAGCCAACTGGGACTAGCACAAGAGACCCAGTACTTC.

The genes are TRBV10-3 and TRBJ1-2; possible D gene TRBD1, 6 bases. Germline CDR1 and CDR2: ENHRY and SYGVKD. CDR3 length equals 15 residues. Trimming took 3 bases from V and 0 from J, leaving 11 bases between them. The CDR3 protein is CAISDPTGPNYGYTF. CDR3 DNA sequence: TGTGCCATCAGTGACCCGACAGGTCCTAACTATGGCTACACCTTC.

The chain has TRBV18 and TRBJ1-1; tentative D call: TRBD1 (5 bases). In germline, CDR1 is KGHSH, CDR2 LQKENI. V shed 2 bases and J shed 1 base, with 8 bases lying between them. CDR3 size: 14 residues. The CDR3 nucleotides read TGTGCCAGCTCACCATCCACAGGGAACACTGAAGCTTTCTTT. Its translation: CASSPSTGNTEAFF.

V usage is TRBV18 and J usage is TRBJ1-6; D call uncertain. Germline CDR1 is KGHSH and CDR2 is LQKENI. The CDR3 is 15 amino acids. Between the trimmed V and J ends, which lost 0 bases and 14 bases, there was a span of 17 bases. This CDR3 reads CASSPPRSGEKALHF. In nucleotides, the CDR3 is TGTGCCAGCTCACCACCCCGCTCCGGGGAAAAAGCCCTCCACTTT.

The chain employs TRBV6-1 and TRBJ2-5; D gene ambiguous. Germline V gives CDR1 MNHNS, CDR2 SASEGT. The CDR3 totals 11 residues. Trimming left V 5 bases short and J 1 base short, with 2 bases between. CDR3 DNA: TGTGCCAGCAGTCGCCAAGAGACCCAGTACTTC. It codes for CASSRQETQYF.

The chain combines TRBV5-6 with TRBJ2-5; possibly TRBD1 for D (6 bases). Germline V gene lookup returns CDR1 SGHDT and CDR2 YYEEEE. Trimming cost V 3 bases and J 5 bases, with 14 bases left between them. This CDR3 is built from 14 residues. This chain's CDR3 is CASSSKGVWETQYF. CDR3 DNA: TGTGCCAGCAGCTCGAAGGGGGTCTGGGAGACCCAGTACTTC. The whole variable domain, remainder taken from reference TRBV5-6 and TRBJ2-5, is DAGVTQSPTHLIKTRGQQVTLRCSPKSGHDTVSWYQQALGQGPQFIFQYYEEEERQRGNFPDRFSGHQFPNYSSELNVNALLLGDSALYLCASSSKGVWETQYFGPGTRLLVL.

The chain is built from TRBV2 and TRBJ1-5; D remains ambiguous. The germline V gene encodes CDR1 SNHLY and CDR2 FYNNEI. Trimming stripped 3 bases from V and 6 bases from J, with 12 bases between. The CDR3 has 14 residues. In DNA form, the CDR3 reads TGTGCCAGCAGTGACGGAGTCGGAGGTCAGCCCCAGCATTTT. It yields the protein CASSDGVGGQPQHF.

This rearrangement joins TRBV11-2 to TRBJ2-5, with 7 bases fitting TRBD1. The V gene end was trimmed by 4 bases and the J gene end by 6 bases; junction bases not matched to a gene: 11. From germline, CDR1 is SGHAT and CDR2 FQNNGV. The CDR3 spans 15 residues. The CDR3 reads CASSSLTGLGKTQYF. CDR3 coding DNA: TGTGCCAGCAGCTCCTTGACAGGGCTGGGGAAGACCCAGTACTTC. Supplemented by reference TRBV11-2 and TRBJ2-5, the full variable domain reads EAGVAQSPRYKIIEKRQSVAFWCNPISGHATLYWYQQILGQGPKLLIQFQNNGVVDDSQLPKDRFSAERLKGVDSTLKIQPAKLEDSAVYLCASSSLTGLGKTQYFGPGTRLLVL.

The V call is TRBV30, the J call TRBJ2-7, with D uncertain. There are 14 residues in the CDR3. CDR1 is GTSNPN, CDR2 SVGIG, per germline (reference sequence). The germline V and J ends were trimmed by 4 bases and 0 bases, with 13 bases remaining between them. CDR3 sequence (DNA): TGTGCCTGGAAGTTGAGTAGCAGCTCCTACGAGCAGTACTTC. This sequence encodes CAWKLSSSSYEQYF.

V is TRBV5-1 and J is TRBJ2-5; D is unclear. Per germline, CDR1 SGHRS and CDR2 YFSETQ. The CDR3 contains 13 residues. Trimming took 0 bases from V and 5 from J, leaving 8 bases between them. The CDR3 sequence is CASSLVSLETQYF. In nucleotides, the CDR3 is TGCGCCAGCAGCTTGGTTAGCTTGGAGACCCAGTACTTC. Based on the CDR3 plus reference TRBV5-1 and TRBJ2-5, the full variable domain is KAGVTQTPRYLIKTRGQQVTLSCSPISGHRSVSWYQQTPGQGLQFLFEYFSETQRNKGNFPGRFSGRQFSNSRSEMNVSTLELGDSALYLCASSLVSLETQYFGPGTRLLVL.